Listed below are T cell receptor beta chains from one sample, sequenced in a study of T cells in Graves' hyperthyroidism and ophthalmopathy. TCRdb used MiXCR to reprocess the multiplex PCR reads, holding one entry per CDR3 protein. The data hold about 420,000 distinct CDR3 sequences, with approximately 15% observed a single time. The sample comprised blood. These receptors originate from a woman aged 18-29 years with Graves' hyperthyroidism. Each CDR3 is given with its conserved first and last residue. D genes are given only for firm matches. Expanded clones are given a class, and other clones once, few, many or no size at all.

J: TRBJ2-7; size: many; D: .; V: TRBV2; CDR3: CASSGAFTTSSSYEQYF; DNA: TGTGCCAGCAGTGGCGCCTTTACTACGTCTAGCTCCTACGAGCAGTACTTC
J: TRBJ2-3; size: .; D: .; V: TRBV5-6; CDR3: CASSLTGPGPDTQYF; DNA: TGTGCCAGCAGCTTAACGGGACCCGGGCCAGATACGCAGTATTTT
J: TRBJ1-5; size: .; D: .; V: TRBV20-1; CDR3: CSARDPWARNQPQHF; DNA: TGCAGTGCTAGAGATCCGTGGGCCCGCAATCAGCCCCAGCATTTT
J: TRBJ2-3; size: .; D: .; V: TRBV7-8; CDR3: CASSLLLGLGTQYF; DNA: TGTGCCAGCAGCTTACTATTGGGCTTGGGGACGCAGTATTTT
J: TRBJ1-1; size: many; D: .; V: TRBV6-1; CDR3: CASRTTGGTEAFF; DNA: TGTGCCAGCAGGACAACAGGAGGGACTGAAGCTTTCTTT
J: TRBJ2-2; size: many; D: TRBD2; V: TRBV3-1; CDR3: CASSQESGGDTGELFF; DNA: TGTGCCAGCAGCCAAGAAAGCGGGGGTGATACCGGGGAGCTGTTTTTT
J: TRBJ2-3; size: many; D: .; V: TRBV7-9; CDR3: CASNAGRGTDTQYF; DNA: TGTGCCAGCAACGCAGGGCGTGGCACAGATACGCAGTATTTT
J: TRBJ1-6; size: .; D: .; V: TRBV12-3/TRBV12-4; CDR3: CASRAEEMYNSPLHF; DNA: TGTGCCAGCAGGGCGGAGGAGATGTATAATTCACCCCTCCACTTT
J: TRBJ2-7; size: many; D: .; V: TRBV28; CDR3: CASSLQAYYEQYF; DNA: TGTGCCAGCAGTTTACAGGCATACTACGAGCAGTACTTC
J: TRBJ1-1; size: many; D: .; V: TRBV11-1; CDR3: CASSASWGNTEAFF; DNA: TGTGCCAGCAGCGCAAGTTGGGGGAACACTGAAGCTTTCTTT
J: TRBJ2-4; size: .; D: .; V: TRBV2; CDR3: CASRGDGGKNIQYF; DNA: TGTGCCAGCAGGGGGGATGGGGGGAAAAACATTCAGTACTTC
J: TRBJ2-1; size: few; D: .; V: TRBV5-1; CDR3: CASSLRPDKNTDNEQFF; DNA: TGCGCCAGCAGCCTACGACCAGACAAGAATACCGACAATGAGCAGTTCTTC
J: TRBJ2-1; size: many; D: .; V: TRBV2; CDR3: CASDRETYNEQFF; DNA: TGTGCCAGCGACCGGGAGACCTACAATGAGCAGTTCTTC
J: TRBJ1-1; size: many; D: .; V: TRBV6-2/TRBV6-3; CDR3: CASSYSMSDEAFF; DNA: TGTGCCAGCAGTTACTCGATGTCAGATGAAGCTTTCTTT
J: TRBJ1-5; size: many; D: .; V: TRBV28; CDR3: CASRTGTLIQPQHF; DNA: TGTGCCAGCAGGACCGGGACACTTATTCAGCCCCAGCATTTT
J: TRBJ1-1; size: many; D: .; V: TRBV28; CDR3: CASSPGRQSNEAFF; DNA: TGTGCCAGCAGCCCTGGCCGACAGTCAAATGAAGCTTTCTTT
J: TRBJ2-1; size: many; D: .; V: TRBV6-1; CDR3: CASSLAGLGYNEQFF; DNA: TGTGCCAGCAGTTTGGCGGGTCTGGGGTACAATGAGCAGTTCTTC
J: TRBJ2-1; size: many; D: .; V: TRBV27; CDR3: CASSTRGEGSYNEQFF; DNA: TGTGCCAGCAGCACCAGGGGTGAAGGCTCCTACAATGAGCAGTTCTTC
J: TRBJ1-3; size: .; D: TRBD1; V: TRBV7-2; CDR3: CASSPGQVGNTIYF; DNA: TGTGCCAGCAGCCCTGGACAGGTCGGAAACACCATATATTTT
J: TRBJ2-5; size: few; D: TRBD1; V: TRBV18; CDR3: CASSPDRAWGETQYF; DNA: TGTGCCAGCTCGCCGGACAGGGCGTGGGGAGAGACCCAGTACTTC
J: TRBJ2-1; size: many; D: TRBD2; V: TRBV9; CDR3: CASSVERTSGYNEQFF; DNA: TGTGCCAGCAGCGTAGAGAGGACTAGCGGCTACAATGAGCAGTTCTTC
J: TRBJ1-3; size: .; D: .; V: TRBV9; CDR3: CASSRQGIGDTIYF; DNA: TGTGCCAGCAGCCGCCAGGGAATCGGGGACACCATATATTTT
J: TRBJ2-7; size: many; D: TRBD2; V: TRBV28; CDR3: CATTPGGAYEQYF; DNA: TGTGCCACAACACCGGGAGGGGCCTACGAGCAGTACTTC
J: TRBJ1-5; size: few; D: .; V: TRBV15; CDR3: CATSRELQANQPQHF; DNA: TGTGCCACCAGCAGAGAATTACAAGCCAATCAGCCCCAGCATTTT
J: TRBJ2-1; size: .; D: TRBD1; V: TRBV28; CDR3: CASSSTGGGDEQFF; DNA: TGTGCCAGCAGTTCGACAGGGGGCGGCGATGAGCAGTTCTTC
J: TRBJ1-6; size: .; D: .; V: TRBV12-3/TRBV12-4; CDR3: CASKWGAGNSPLHF; DNA: TGTGCCAGCAAATGGGGGGCCGGTAATTCACCCCTCCACTTT
J: TRBJ2-3; size: .; D: .; V: TRBV7-2; CDR3: CASSQKLASGDTQYF; DNA: TGTGCCAGCAGCCAAAAATTGGCAAGTGGGGATACGCAGTATTTT
J: TRBJ2-1; size: few; D: .; V: TRBV12-3/TRBV12-4; CDR3: CASSPNQPGFNEQFF; DNA: TGTGCCAGCAGTCCTAACCAGCCGGGGTTTAATGAGCAGTTCTTC
J: TRBJ2-3; size: many; D: .; V: TRBV7-9; CDR3: CASSSSDGRDTQYF; DNA: TGTGCCAGCAGCTCGTCTGACGGGCGGGATACGCAGTATTTT
J: TRBJ2-1; size: once; D: TRBD1; V: TRBV5-1; CDR3: CASSVQGFSYEQFF; DNA: TGCGCCAGCAGCGTACAGGGGTTTAGCTACGAGCAGTTCTTC
J: TRBJ1-2; size: .; D: .; V: TRBV6-1; CDR3: CASSDGEGLNYGYTF; DNA: TGTGCCAGCAGTGATGGAGAGGGGCTAAACTATGGCTACACCTTC
J: TRBJ2-1; size: many; D: .; V: TRBV7-2; CDR3: CASSLMVGYNEQFF; DNA: TGTGCCAGCAGCTTAATGGTCGGCTACAATGAGCAGTTCTTC
J: TRBJ2-2; size: few; D: TRBD2; V: TRBV7-3; CDR3: CASSLTTSGASGELFF; DNA: TGTGCCAGCAGCTTAACAACTAGCGGGGCGTCCGGGGAGCTGTTTTTT